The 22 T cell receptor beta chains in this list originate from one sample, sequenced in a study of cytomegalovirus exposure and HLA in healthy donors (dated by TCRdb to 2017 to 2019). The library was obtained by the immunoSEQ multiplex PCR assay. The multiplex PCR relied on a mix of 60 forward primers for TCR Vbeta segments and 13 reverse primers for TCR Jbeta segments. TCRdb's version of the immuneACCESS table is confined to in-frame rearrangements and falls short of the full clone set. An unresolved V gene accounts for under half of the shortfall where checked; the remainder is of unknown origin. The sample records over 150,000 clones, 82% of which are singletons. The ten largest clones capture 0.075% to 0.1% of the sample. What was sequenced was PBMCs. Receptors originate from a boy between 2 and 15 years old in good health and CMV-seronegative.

The DNA for the CDR3 is TGTGCCAGCAGACTCACCGGGGGGGCTGGGGAGACCCAGTACTTC. It encodes CASRLTGGAGETQYF. The chain joins TRBV11-2 to TRBJ2-5; 8 nucleotides align to TRBD2. V gave up 6 bases and J gave up 5 bases; unmatched junction bases: 11. Germline V gene data show CDR1 as SGHAT and CDR2 as FQNNGV. This CDR3 spans 15 amino acids.

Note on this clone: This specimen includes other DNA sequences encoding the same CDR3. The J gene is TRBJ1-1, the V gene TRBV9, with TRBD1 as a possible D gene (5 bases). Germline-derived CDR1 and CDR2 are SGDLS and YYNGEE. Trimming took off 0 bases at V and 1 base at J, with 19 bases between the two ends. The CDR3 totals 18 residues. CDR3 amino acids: CASSVDPGGRSGNTEAFF. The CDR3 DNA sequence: TGTGCCAGCAGCGTAGACCCGGGGGGTCGGTCAGGGAACACTGAAGCTTTCTTT.

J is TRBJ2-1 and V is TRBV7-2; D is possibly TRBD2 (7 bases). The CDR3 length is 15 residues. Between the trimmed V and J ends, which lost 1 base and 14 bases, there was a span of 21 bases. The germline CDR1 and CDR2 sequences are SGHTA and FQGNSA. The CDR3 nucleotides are TGTGCCAGCAGCTTAGGATATGGGGGCGGGGGTAGGAAGTTCTTC. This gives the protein CASSLGYGGGGRKFF.

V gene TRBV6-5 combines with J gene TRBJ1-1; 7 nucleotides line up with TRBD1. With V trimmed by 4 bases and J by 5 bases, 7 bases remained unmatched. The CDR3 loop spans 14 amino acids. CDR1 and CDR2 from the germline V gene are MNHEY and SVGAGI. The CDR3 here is CASSLRGRVTEAFF. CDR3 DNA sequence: TGTGCCAGCAGTTTAAGGGGGCGGGTAACTGAAGCTTTCTTT.

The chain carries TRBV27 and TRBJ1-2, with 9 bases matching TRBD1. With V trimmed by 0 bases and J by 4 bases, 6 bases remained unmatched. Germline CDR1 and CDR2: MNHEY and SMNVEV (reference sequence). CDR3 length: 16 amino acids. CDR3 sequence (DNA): TGTGCCAGCAGTTTATCGGGTCGGACAGGGGTCTATGGCTACACCTTC. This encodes CASSLSGRTGVYGYTF.

Here the CDR3 DNA reads TGTGCCAGCAGCGGGTCAGGGGTCGGGGAGCTGTTTTTT. It yields the protein CASSGSGVGELFF. The V and J genes are TRBV5-6 and TRBJ2-2; TRBD1 might be the D (6 bases). The V end lost 4 bases, the J end lost 7 bases, and 11 bases lay between the germline ends. Germline V CDR1 and CDR2: SGHDT, YYEEEE. CDR3 size: 13 residues.

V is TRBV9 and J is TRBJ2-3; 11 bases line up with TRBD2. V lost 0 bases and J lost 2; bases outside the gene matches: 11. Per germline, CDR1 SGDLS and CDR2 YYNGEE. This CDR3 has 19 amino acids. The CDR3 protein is CASSVAPLAGGTLTDTQYF. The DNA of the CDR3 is TGTGCCAGCAGCGTAGCTCCCCTAGCGGGGGGTACCCTCACAGATACGCAGTATTTT.

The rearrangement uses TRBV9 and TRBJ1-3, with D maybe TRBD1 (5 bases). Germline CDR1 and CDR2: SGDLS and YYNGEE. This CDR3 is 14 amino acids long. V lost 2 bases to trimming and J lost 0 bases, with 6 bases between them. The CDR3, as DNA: TGTGCCAGCAGCGTCAGGGCCTCTGGAAACACCATATATTTT. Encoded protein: CASSVRASGNTIYF.

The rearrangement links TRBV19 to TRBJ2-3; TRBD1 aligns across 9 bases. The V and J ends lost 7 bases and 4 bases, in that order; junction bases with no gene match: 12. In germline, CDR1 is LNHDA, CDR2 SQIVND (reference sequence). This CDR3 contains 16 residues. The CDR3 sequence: CASNLKPGQGSDTQYF. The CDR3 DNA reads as TGTGCCAGTAATCTTAAACCCGGACAGGGGTCAGATACGCAGTATTTT.

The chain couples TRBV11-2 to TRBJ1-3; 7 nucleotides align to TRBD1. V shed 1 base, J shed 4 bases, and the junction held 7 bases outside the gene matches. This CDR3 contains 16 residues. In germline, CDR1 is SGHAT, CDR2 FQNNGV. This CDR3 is CASSLGFRGGGNTIYF. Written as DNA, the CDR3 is TGTGCCAGCAGCTTAGGATTCCGAGGGGGCGGAAACACCATATATTTT.

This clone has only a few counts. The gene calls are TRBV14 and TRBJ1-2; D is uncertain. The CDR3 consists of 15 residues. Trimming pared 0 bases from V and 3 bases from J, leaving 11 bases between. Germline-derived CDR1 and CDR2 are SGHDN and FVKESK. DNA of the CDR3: TGTGCCAGCAGCCAAGATCCGCGGGTTCACTATGGCTACACCTTC. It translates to CASSQDPRVHYGYTF. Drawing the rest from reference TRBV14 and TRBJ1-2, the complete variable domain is EAGVTQFPSHSVIEKGQTVTLRCDPISGHDNLYWYRRVMGKEIKFLLHFVKESKQDESGMPNNRFLAERTGGTYSTLKVQPAELEDSGVYFCASSQDPRVHYGYTFGSGTRLTVV.

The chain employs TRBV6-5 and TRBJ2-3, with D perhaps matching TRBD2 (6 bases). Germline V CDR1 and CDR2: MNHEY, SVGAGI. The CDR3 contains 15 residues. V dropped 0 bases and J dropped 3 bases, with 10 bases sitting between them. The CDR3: CASSYSSGWTDTQYF. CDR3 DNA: TGTGCCAGCAGTTACTCTAGCGGTTGGACAGATACGCAGTATTTT.

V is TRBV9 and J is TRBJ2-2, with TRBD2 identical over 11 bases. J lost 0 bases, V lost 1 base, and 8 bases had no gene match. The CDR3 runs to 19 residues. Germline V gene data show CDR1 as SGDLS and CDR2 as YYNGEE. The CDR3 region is CASSVYSLAGGANTGELFF. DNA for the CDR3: TGTGCCAGCAGCGTATATAGCCTAGCGGGGGGAGCGAACACCGGGGAGCTGTTTTTT.

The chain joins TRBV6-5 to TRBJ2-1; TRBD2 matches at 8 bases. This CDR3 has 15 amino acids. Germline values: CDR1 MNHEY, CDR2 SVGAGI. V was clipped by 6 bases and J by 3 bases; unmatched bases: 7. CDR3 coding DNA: TGTGCCAGCAGCTCCGGGGGGGGATACTACAATGAGCAGTTCTTC. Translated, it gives CASSSGGGYYNEQFF.

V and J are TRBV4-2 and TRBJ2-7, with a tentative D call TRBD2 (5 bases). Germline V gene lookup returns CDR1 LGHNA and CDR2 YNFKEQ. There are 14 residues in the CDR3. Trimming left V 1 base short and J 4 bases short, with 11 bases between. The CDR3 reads CASSQGSGTYEQYF. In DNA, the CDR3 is TGTGCCAGCAGCCAAGGCAGCGGAACTTACGAGCAGTACTTC.

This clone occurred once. CDR3 loop: CASSIARDRVYEQYF. DNA for the CDR3: TGTGCCAGCAGCATCGCCCGGGACAGGGTTTACGAGCAGTACTTC. The chain links TRBV11-1 to TRBJ2-5, with 9 bases fitting TRBD1. The DNA end is more similar to TRBJ2-7, so the J call may be wrong. The CDR3 length is 15 residues. CDR1 is SGHAT and CDR2 is FQDESV in the germline V gene (reference sequence).

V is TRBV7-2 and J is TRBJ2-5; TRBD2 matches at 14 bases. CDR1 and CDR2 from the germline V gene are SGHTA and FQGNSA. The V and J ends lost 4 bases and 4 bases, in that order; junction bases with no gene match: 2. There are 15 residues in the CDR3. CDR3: CASSSGTSGGETQYF. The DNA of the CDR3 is TGTGCCAGCAGCTCCGGGACTAGCGGGGGAGAGACCCAGTACTTC.

DNA of the CDR3: TGTGCCAGCAAATCCACCACTAGCACAGATACGCAGTATTTT. Protein product: CASKSTTSTDTQYF. The chain has TRBV6-4 and TRBJ2-3; the D is unclear. Germline V gene data show CDR1 as MRHNA and CDR2 as SNTAGT. Deletions cut 7 bases from V and 0 bases from J, with 11 bases between. The CDR3 runs to 14 residues.

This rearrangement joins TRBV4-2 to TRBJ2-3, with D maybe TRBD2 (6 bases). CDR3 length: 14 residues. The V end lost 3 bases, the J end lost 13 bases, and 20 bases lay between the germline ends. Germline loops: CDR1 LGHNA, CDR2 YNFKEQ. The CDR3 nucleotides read TGTGCCAGCAGCCAGCTAAAATCCGGACTACGGGAGTATTTT. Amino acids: CASSQLKSGLREYF.

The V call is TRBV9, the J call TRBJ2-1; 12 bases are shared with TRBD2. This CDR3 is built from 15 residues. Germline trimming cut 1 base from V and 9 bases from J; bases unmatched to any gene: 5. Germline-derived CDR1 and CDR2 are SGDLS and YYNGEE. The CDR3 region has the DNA TGTGCCAGCAGCGTATCTAGCGGGGGGGCCCGTGAGCAGTTCTTC. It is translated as CASSVSSGGAREQFF.

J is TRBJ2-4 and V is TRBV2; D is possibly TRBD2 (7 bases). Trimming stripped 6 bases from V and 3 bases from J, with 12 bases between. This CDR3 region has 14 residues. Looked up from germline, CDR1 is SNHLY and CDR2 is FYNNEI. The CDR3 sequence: CASSNREGKNIQYF. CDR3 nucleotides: TGTGCCAGCAGCAACAGGGAGGGCAAAAACATTCAGTACTTC.

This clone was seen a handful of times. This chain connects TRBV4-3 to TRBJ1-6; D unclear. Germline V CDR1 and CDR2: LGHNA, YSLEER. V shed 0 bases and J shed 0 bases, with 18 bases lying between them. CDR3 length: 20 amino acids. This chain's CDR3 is CASSQEIATRESSYNSPLHF. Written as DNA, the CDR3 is TGCGCCAGCAGCCAAGAGATCGCGACACGCGAGAGCTCCTATAATTCACCCCTCCACTTT.